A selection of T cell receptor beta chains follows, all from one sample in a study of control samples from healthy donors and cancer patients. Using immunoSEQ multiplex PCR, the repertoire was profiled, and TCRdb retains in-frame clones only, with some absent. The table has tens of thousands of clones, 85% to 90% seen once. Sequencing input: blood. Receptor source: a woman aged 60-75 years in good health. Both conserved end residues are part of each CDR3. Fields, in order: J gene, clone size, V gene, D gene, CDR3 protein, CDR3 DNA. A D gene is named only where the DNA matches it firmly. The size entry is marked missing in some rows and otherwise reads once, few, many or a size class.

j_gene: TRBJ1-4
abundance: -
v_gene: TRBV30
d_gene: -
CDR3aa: CAWTPLSGEKLFF
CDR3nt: TGTGCCTGGACCCCGCTCTCTGGTGAAAAACTGTTTTTT

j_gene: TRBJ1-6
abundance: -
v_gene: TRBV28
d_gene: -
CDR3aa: CASTVGYSYNSPLHF
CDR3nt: TGTGCCAGCACTGTCGGATACTCCTATAATTCACCCCTCCACTTT

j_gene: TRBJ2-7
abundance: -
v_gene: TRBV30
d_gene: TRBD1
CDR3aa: CAWGQGFPLEQYF
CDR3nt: TGTGCCTGGGGACAGGGGTTTCCTCTCGAGCAGTACTTC

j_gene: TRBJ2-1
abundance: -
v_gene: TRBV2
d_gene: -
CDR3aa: CASSDLGLSSYNEQFF
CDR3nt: TGTGCCAGCAGTGATTTAGGACTTAGCTCCTACAATGAGCAGTTCTTC

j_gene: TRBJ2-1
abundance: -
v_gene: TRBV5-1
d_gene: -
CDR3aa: CASSPGRAGQDHNEQFF
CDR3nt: TGCGCCAGCAGCCCTGGGAGGGCGGGACAGGACCACAATGAGCAGTTCTTC

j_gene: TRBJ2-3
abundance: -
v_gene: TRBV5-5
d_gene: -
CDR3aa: CASNSGGTDTQYF
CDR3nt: TGTGCCAGCAACTCAGGGGGCACAGATACGCAGTATTTT

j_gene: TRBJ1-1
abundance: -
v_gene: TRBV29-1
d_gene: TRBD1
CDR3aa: CSVEDRGRGTEAFF
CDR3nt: TGCAGCGTTGAGGACAGGGGGCGGGGAACTGAAGCTTTCTTT

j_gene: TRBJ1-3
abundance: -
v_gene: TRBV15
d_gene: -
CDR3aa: CATSRDSGQRDTIYF
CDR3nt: TGTGCCACCAGCAGAGATTCAGGTCAGCGGGACACCATATATTTT

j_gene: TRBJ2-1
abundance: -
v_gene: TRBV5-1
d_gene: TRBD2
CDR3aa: CASSFNRLAGAPYNEQFF
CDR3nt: TGCGCCAGCAGCTTCAACCGACTAGCGGGGGCCCCCTACAATGAGCAGTTCTTC

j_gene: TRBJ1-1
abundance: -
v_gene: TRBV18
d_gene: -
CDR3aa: CASSPLSPGENTEAFF
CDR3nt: TGTGCCAGCTCACCACTTTCCCCAGGAGAGAACACTGAAGCTTTCTTT

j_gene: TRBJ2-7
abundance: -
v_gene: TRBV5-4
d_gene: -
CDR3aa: CASSLDGTGEQYF
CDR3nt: TGTGCCAGCAGCTTGGACGGGACGGGAGAGCAGTACTTC

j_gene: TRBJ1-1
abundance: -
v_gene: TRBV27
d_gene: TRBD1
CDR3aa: CASSLQGGNTEAFF
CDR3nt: TGTGCCAGCAGTTTACAGGGGGGGAACACTGAAGCTTTCTTT

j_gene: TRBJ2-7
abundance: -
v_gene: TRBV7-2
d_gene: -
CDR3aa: CASSRTGNQAYEQYF
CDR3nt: TGTGCCAGCAGCCGGACCGGGAACCAAGCCTACGAGCAGTACTTC

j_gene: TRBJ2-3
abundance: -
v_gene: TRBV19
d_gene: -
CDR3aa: CASSKLASTDTQYF
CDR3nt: TGTGCCAGTAGTAAGCTTGCTAGCACAGATACGCAGTATTTT

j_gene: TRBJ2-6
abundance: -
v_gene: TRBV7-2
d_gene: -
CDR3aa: CASSLGPLTGSGANVLTF
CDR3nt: TGTGCCAGCAGCTTAGGCCCCTTAACTGGCTCTGGGGCCAACGTCCTGACTTTC

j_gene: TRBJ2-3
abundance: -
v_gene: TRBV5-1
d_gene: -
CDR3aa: CASKGTDTQYF
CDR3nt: TGCGCCAGCAAGGGCACAGATACGCAGTATTTT

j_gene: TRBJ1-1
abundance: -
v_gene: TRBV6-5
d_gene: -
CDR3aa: CASIDLTAMNTEAFF
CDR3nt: TGTGCCAGCATCGACTTGACAGCCATGAACACTGAAGCTTTCTTT

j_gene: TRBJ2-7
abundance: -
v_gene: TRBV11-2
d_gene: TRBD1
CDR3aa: CASSAGTGSWYEQYF
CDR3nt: TGTGCCAGCAGCGCAGGGACAGGGAGTTGGTACGAGCAGTACTTC

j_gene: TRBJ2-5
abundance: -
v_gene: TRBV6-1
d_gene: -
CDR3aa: CASSEGSQETQYF
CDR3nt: TGTGCCAGCAGTGAAGGGAGCCAAGAGACCCAGTACTTC

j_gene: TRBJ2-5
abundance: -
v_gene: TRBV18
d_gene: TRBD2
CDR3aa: CASSPYSSGAEETQYF
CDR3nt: TGTGCCAGCTCACCTTACTCTAGCGGAGCCGAAGAGACCCAGTACTTC

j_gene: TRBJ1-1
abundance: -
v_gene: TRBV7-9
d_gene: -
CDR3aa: CASSLVMNTEAFF
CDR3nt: TGTGCCAGCAGCTTAGTGATGAACACTGAAGCTTTCTTT

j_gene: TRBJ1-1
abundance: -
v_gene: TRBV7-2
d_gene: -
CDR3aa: CASSLEGWTEAFF
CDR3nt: TGTGCCAGCAGCTTAGAGGGGTGGACTGAAGCTTTCTTT

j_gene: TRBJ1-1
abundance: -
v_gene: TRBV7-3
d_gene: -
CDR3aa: CASSPPGVTEAFF
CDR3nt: TGTGCCAGCAGCCCCCCAGGAGTAACTGAAGCTTTCTTT

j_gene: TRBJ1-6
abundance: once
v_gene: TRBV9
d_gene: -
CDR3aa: CASSPSVGDRNSPLHF
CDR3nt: TGTGCCAGCAGCCCCTCTGTGGGGGATCGAAATTCACCCCTCCACTTT

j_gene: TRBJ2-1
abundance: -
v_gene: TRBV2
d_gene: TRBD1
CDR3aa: CASGRDRDGSEQFF
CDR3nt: TGTGCCAGCGGCCGGGACAGGGATGGTAGTGAGCAGTTCTTC

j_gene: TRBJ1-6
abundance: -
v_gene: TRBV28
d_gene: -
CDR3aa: CASSLADNSPLHF
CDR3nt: TGTGCCAGCAGTTTAGCAGATAATTCACCCCTCCACTTT

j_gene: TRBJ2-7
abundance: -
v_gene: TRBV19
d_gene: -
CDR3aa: CAKNNEQYF
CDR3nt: TGTGCCAAGAATAACGAGCAGTACTTC

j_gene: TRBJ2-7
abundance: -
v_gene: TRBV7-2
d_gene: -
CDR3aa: CASSSTGSPRGEQYF
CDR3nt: TGTGCCAGCAGCTCGACTGGATCCCCCAGGGGCGAGCAGTACTTC

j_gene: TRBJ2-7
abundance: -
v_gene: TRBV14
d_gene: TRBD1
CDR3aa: CASSRYRGESYEQYF
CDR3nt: TGTGCCAGCAGCCGATACAGGGGGGAGTCGTACGAGCAGTACTTC

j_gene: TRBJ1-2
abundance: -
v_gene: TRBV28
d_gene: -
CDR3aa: CASSLVGPDGYTF
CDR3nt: TGTGCCAGCAGTTTAGTAGGGCCGGATGGCTACACCTTC

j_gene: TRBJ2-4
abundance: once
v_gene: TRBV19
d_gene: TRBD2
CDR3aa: CASSGLAGRVNIQYF
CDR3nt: TGTGCCAGTAGTGGGCTAGCGGGGAGGGTCAACATTCAGTACTTC

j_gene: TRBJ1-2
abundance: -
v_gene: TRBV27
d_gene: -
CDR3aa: CASGPQGLGYGYTF
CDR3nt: TGTGCCAGCGGACCACAGGGTCTCGGCTATGGCTACACCTTC

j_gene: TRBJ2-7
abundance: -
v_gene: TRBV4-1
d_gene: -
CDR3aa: CASSQGGRLEQYF
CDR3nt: TGCGCCAGCAGCCAAGGGGGACGGCTCGAGCAGTACTTC

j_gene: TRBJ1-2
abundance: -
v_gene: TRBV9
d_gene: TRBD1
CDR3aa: CASSVGQTNYGYTF
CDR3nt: TGTGCCAGCAGCGTGGGACAGACAAACTATGGCTACACCTTC

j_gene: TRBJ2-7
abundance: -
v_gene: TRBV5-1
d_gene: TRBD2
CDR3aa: CASSPGLAGNWEGEQYF
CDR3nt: TGCGCCAGCAGCCCGGGACTAGCGGGGAACTGGGAAGGCGAGCAGTACTTC

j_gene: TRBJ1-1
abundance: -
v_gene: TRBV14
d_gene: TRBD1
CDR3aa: CASSQMDRQVDTEAFF
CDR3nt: TGTGCCAGCAGCCAAATGGACAGGCAGGTGGACACTGAAGCTTTCTTT

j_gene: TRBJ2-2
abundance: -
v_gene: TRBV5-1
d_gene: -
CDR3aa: CASSPQPTGKGTGELFF
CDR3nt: TGCGCCAGCAGTCCGCAACCGACAGGAAAAGGAACCGGGGAGCTGTTTTTT

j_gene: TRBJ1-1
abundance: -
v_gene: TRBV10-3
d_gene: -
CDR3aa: CAISEADHTEAFF
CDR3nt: TGTGCCATCAGTGAGGCGGACCACACTGAAGCTTTCTTT

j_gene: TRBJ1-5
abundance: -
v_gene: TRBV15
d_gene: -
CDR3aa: CATSLGDQPQHF
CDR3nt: TGTGCCACCAGCCTGGGGGATCAGCCCCAGCATTTT

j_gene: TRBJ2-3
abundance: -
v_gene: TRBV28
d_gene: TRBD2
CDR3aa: CASSLGGISTDTQYF
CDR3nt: TGTGCCAGCAGTTTGGGAGGGATTAGCACAGATACGCAGTATTTT